The 11 T cell receptor beta chains below were found in one sample sequenced in a study of shared clonotypes between healthy human individuals. Clones were sequenced by immunoSEQ multiplex PCR, and TCRdb holds only the in-frame ones, with some missing. The sample lists millions of clones; roughly 92% were seen once. The material sequenced was naive CD4+ T cells sorted from blood. Sample subset: CD45RA+ positively selected. The receptors here all came from a man aged 18 to 29 in good health.

The V gene is TRBV28, the J gene TRBJ2-5; 10 nucleotides align to TRBD1. Germline V lookup: CDR1 MDHEN, CDR2 SYDVKM. This CDR3 region has 16 residues. Trimming at V came to 5 bases and at J to 5 bases, leaving 11 bases not matched to a gene. CDR3 sequence reads: CASSDLLTGGRETQYF. Here the CDR3 DNA reads TGTGCCAGCAGTGACCTATTGACAGGGGGCAGGGAGACCCAGTACTTC.

The chain uses TRBV9 and TRBJ1-6, with TRBD1 matching 8 bases. Germline V gene data show CDR1 as SGDLS and CDR2 as YYNGEE. With 0 bases clipped from V and 5 bases from J, the junction kept 4 bases outside the gene matches. The CDR3 consists of 16 residues. The CDR3 region is CASSVAGGGHNSPLHF. Here the CDR3 DNA reads TGTGCCAGCAGCGTAGCAGGGGGCGGGCATAATTCACCCCTCCACTTT.

The V and J genes are TRBV7-6 and TRBJ2-5; D is unresolved. The germline CDR1 and CDR2 sequences are SGHVS and FNYEAQ. The CDR3 has 11 amino acids. V dropped 6 bases and J dropped 4 bases, with 6 bases sitting between them. DNA of the CDR3: TGTGCCAGCAGGATGGGAGAGACCCAGTACTTC. Amino acids: CASRMGETQYF.

The CDR3 here is CAISDFGGGNEQFF. Here the CDR3 DNA reads TGTGCCATCAGTGATTTTGGAGGGGGCAATGAGCAGTTCTTC. The chain couples TRBV10-3 to TRBJ2-1; D could derive from TRBD1 or TRBD2 (6 bases each). There are 14 residues in the CDR3. Trimming left V 3 bases short and J 6 bases short, with 12 bases between. Germline loops: CDR1 ENHRY, CDR2 SYGVKD.

The chain carries TRBV10-1 and TRBJ2-7, with D tentatively TRBD1 or TRBD2 (5 bases each). Germline CDR1 and CDR2: WNHNN and SYGVQD (reference sequence). The CDR3 has 14 amino acids. Deletions cut 6 bases from V and 9 bases from J, with 21 bases between. CDR3 sequence (DNA): TGCGCCAGCAGCCCGGATCGGGACCGAGTAGCGCAGTACTTC. It is translated as CASSPDRDRVAQYF.

The chain couples TRBV19 to TRBJ1-1; D possibly corresponds to TRBD1 (6 bases). The CDR3 consists of 14 residues. Trimming took off 11 bases at V and 4 bases at J, with 20 bases between the two ends. CDR1 is LNHDA, CDR2 SQIVND, per germline (reference sequence). CDR3 in amino acids: CAAIQNRAATEAFF. The CDR3 bases are TGTGCCGCAATCCAGAACAGGGCGGCCACTGAAGCTTTCTTT.

The chain couples TRBV6-5 to TRBJ2-3, with 10 bases identical to TRBD2. V was clipped by 6 bases and J by 10 bases; unmatched bases: 10. The CDR3 is 14 residues long. Germline CDR1 is MNHEY and CDR2 is SVGAGI. The CDR3 sequence is CASRLAGALGAQYF. The CDR3 bases are TGTGCCAGCAGGCTAGCGGGGGCCCTAGGTGCGCAGTATTTT.

This chain links TRBV6-5 with TRBJ2-7; 10 nucleotides align to TRBD1. After removal of 2 bases from V and 6 bases from J, the junction contained 7 bases not matched to a gene. Germline assignment: CDR1 MNHEY and CDR2 SVGAGI. The CDR3 is made up of 15 amino acids. The CDR3 reads CASSYRAGQGSEQYF. The CDR3 DNA follows: TGTGCCAGCAGTTACCGGGCGGGACAGGGGAGCGAGCAGTACTTC.

The J gene is TRBJ2-5, the V gene TRBV2; 7 bases agree with TRBD2. CDR1 is SNHLY and CDR2 is FYNNEI in the germline V gene. The CDR3 spans 13 residues. The ends lost 11 bases at V and 2 bases at J; junction bases unmatched: 8. In DNA form, the CDR3 reads TGTGCCTGTGGGGGGGTTAGACAAGAGACCCAGTACTTC. Protein product: CACGGVRQETQYF.

V is TRBV14 and J is TRBJ2-1, with D possibly being TRBD1 (6 bases). The CDR3 length is 16 residues. Germline V lookup: CDR1 SGHDN, CDR2 FVKESK. The V gene lost 5 bases and the J gene lost 9 bases, with 23 bases spanning the gap. The CDR3 here is CASSVIRPQGHGEQFF. CDR3 coding DNA: TGTGCCAGCAGCGTAATCAGGCCCCAGGGACATGGTGAGCAGTTCTTC. Variable domain in full (rest from reference TRBV14 and TRBJ2-1): EAGVTQFPSHSVIEKGQTVTLRCDPISGHDNLYWYRRVMGKEIKFLLHFVKESKQDESGMPNNRFLAERTGGTYSTLKVQPAELEDSGVYFCASSVIRPQGHGEQFFGPGTRLTVL.

The chain is built from TRBV10-3 and TRBJ2-7, with D perhaps assigned TRBD1 or TRBD2 (5 bases each). Germline V CDR1 and CDR2: ENHRY, SYGVKD. The germline V and J ends were trimmed by 6 bases and 5 bases, with 14 bases remaining between them. The CDR3 has 13 residues. The CDR3 sequence is CAIRDRRDDEQYF. CDR3 DNA sequence: TGTGCCATCAGGGATCGCAGGGACGACGAGCAGTACTTC.